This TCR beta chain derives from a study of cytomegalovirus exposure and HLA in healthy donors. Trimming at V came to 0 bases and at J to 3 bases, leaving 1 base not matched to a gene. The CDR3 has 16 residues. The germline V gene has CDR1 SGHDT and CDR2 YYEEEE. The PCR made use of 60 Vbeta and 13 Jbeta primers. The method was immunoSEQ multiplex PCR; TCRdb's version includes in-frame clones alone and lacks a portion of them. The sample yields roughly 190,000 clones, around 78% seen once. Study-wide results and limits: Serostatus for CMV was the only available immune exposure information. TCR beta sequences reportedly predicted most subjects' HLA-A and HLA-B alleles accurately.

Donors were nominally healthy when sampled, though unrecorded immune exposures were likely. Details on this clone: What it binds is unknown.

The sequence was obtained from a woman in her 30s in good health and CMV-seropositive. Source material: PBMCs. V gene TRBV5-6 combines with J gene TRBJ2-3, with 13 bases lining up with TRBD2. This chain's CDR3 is CASSLETSGRTDTQYF. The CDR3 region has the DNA TGTGCCAGCAGCTTGGAGACTAGCGGGAGGACAGATACGCAGTATTTT.